The 9 T cell receptor beta chains below all came from one sample that was sequenced in a study of cytomegalovirus exposure and HLA in healthy donors. Researchers ran the PCR with 60 Vbeta and 13 Jbeta primers. Produced via immunoSEQ multiplex PCR; TCRdb's table is partial and in-frame only. The sample has roughly 100,000 clones, about 76% seen once; the top ten hold approximately 4.4%. Sequenced input: PBMCs. These receptors originate from a woman in her thirties or forties in good health and CMV-seronegative.

This clone was detected only once. The V and J genes are TRBV6-1 and TRBJ1-1; TRBD1 matches at 11 bases. Germline CDR1 MNHNS, CDR2 SASEGT. The CDR3 consists of 14 residues. V was clipped by 8 bases and J by 5 bases; unmatched bases: 7. In nucleotides, the CDR3 is TGTGCCAGCTTGAGGGACAGGGGGGTAACTGAAGCTTTCTTT. Translated: CASLRDRGVTEAFF.

The V call is TRBV20-1, the J call TRBJ1-1; D unresolved. Germline CDR1 and CDR2: DFQATT and SNEGSKA (reference sequence). This CDR3 has 11 residues. The V and J ends lost 6 bases and 3 bases respectively, with 8 bases between them. The CDR3 DNA reads TGCAGTGCCCACCCGGACACTGAAGCTTTCTTT. The encoded protein is CSAHPDTEAFF.

This chain uses TRBV5-1 with TRBJ2-1; 7 bases map to TRBD2. V trimming: 3 bases; J trimming: 5 bases; junction bases outside the gene matches: 2. Looked up from germline, CDR1 is SGHRS and CDR2 is YFSETQ. The CDR3 is made up of 13 amino acids. This CDR3 is CASSSRGDNEQFF. CDR3 DNA: TGCGCCAGCAGCTCTCGGGGGGACAATGAGCAGTTCTTC.

The chain is built from TRBV5-4 and TRBJ2-7; D might be TRBD1 (5 bases). CDR1 is SGHNT, CDR2 YYREEE, per germline (reference sequence). The CDR3 covers 14 residues. V was shortened by 0 bases and J by 5 bases, with 12 bases between the two germline ends. In DNA form, the CDR3 reads TGTGCCAGCAGCTTGGCCCAGGGTAGGAACGAGCAGTACTTC. Residues: CASSLAQGRNEQYF. Supplemented by reference TRBV5-4 and TRBJ2-7, the full variable domain reads ETGVTQSPTHLIKTRGQQVTLRCSSQSGHNTVSWYQQALGQGPQFIFQYYREEENGRGNFPPRFSGLQFPNYSSELNVNALELDDSALYLCASSLAQGRNEQYFGPGTRLTVT.

V is TRBV7-2 and J is TRBJ2-1, with 7 nucleotides matching TRBD2. Per germline, CDR1 SGHTA and CDR2 FQGNSA. The CDR3 contains 14 residues. Trimming removed 6 bases from V and 7 bases from J; junction bases left unmatched: 9. For the CDR3, the DNA is TGTGCCAGCAGATTACCCGGGACTACAAATGAGCAGTTCTTC. Its protein is CASRLPGTTNEQFF.

V is TRBV19 and J is TRBJ2-1, with 7 bases lining up with TRBD2. Germline values: CDR1 LNHDA, CDR2 SQIVND (reference sequence). Trimming took 1 base from V and 9 from J; bases not matched to a gene: 6. The CDR3 has 14 residues. The CDR3 sequence is CASSIGGGAGEQFF. CDR3 sequence (DNA): TGTGCCAGTAGTATAGGGGGAGGGGCTGGTGAGCAGTTCTTC.

The chain employs TRBV19 and TRBJ1-4; TRBD1 is a possible D gene (6 bases). The CDR3 consists of 13 residues. V was trimmed by 6 bases and J by 6 bases, leaving 11 bases between them. Per germline, CDR1 LNHDA and CDR2 SQIVND (reference sequence). The CDR3 spells CASRPQGDEKLFF. In DNA form, the CDR3 reads TGTGCCAGTAGGCCACAGGGTGATGAAAAACTGTTTTTT.

This clone was seen once. This sequence joins TRBV6-5 and TRBJ1-4; the D is unclear. V lost 6 bases to trimming and J lost 0 bases, with 11 bases between them. Germline CDR1 is MNHEY and CDR2 is SVGAGI. This CDR3 comprises 15 residues. The CDR3 coding sequence is TGTGCCAGCAGGGGAGCGGGTGCAACTAATGAAAAACTGTTTTTT. Amino acids: CASRGAGATNEKLFF.

The J gene is TRBJ2-3, the V gene TRBV7-6; 10 positions agree with TRBD2. J was trimmed by 3 bases and V by 5 bases; bases with no gene match: 2. CDR1 and CDR2 (germline): SGHVS, FNYEAQ. The CDR3 runs 14 residues. This chain's CDR3 is CASSKGLATDTQYF. The DNA of the CDR3 is TGTGCCAGCAGCAAGGGACTAGCGACAGATACGCAGTATTTT. The full variable domain, rest sourced from reference TRBV7-6 and TRBJ2-3, is GAGVSQSPRYKVTKRGQDVALRCDPISGHVSLYWYRQALGQGPEFLTYFNYEAQQDKSGLPNDRFSAERPEGSISTLTIQRTEQRDSAMYRCASSKGLATDTQYFGPGTRLTVL.